This T cell receptor beta chain was retrieved from a study of blood T cells in healthy people across ages. Study-level findings and limits: Measured against age, TCR beta diversity per million T cells decreased in a roughly linear manner. Compared with aged donors, long-lived donors showed fewer expanded clones, suggesting selection.

Isolated PBMCs totaled at least 6.5 million in each sample. This clonotype showed up just a few times. Its antigen is currently unknown. CDR3 length: 16 amino acids. CDR1 is MNHEY, CDR2 SVGEGT, per germline. V shed 5 bases and J shed 2 bases, with 16 bases lying between them. With a J-beta primer mix and a sample-barcoded 5' primer, a second PCR ran about 6 to 11 cycles. Samples each returned at least 3 million CDR3-containing paired-end reads. TCRdb itself ran the 5' RACE reads through MiXCR, one entry per CDR3 protein. The table records hundreds of thousands of distinct CDR3 sequences, roughly 26% of them present only once.

The sequence came from a woman older than 75 in good health. The sample comprised blood. This chain links TRBV6-2 or TRBV6-3 with TRBJ1-5, with TRBD1 as a possible D gene (5 bases). The CDR3 here is CASSDWGFQGNQPQHF. CDR3 DNA: TGTGCCAGCAGTGATTGGGGGTTCCAGGGCAATCAGCCCCAGCATTTT.